A single sample gave rise to the 32 T cell receptor beta chains below, sequenced in a study of control samples from healthy donors and cancer patients (dated by TCRdb to 2018 to 2021). The library came from the immunoSEQ multiplex PCR assay. The table comes from immuneACCESS by way of TCRdb, which keeps in-frame sequences with V and J called. Part of the clones is missing from these tables; in studies checked, under half for an unresolved V gene and the rest for unknown reasons. The sample records roughly 220,000 clones, roughly 94% of which are singletons. The ten largest clones capture more than 1.3% of the sample. Material for sequencing was blood. The receptors stem from a man aged 45 to 65 in good health.

This chain joins TRBV5-1 and TRBJ2-1; TRBD1 or TRBD2 may be the D gene (5 bases each). With 7 bases removed from V and 10 bases from J, the gap between germline ends came to 12 bases. The CDR3 is 11 amino acids. Germline V gene sequence: CDR1 SGHRS, CDR2 YFSETQ. The CDR3 spells CASHVEGEQFF. The CDR3, as DNA: TGCGCCAGCCACGTCGAGGGGGAGCAGTTCTTC.

J is TRBJ1-1 and V is TRBV18; perhaps TRBD1 as D (6 bases). CDR1 is KGHSH, CDR2 LQKENI, per germline. V gave up 6 bases and J gave up 3 bases, with 11 bases separating them. The CDR3 is made up of 13 amino acids. CDR3 DNA sequence: TGTGCCAGCTCCTGGACAGACGACACTGAAGCTTTCTTT. Translating gives CASSWTDDTEAFF. The full variable domain, in which reference TRBV18 and TRBJ1-1 provide the parts outside the CDR3, is NAGVMQNPRHLVRRRGQEARLRCSPMKGHSHVYWYRQLPEEGLKFMVYLQKENIIDESGMPKERFSAEFPKEGPSILRIQQVVRGDSAAYFCASSWTDDTEAFFGQGTRLTVV.

The sample holds one count of this clone. The chain joins TRBV28 to TRBJ2-7; D gene unclear. This CDR3 is built from 13 residues. Germline assignment: CDR1 MDHEN and CDR2 SYDVKM. Trimming shortened V by 6 bases and J by 0 bases, and 9 bases separated the two germline ends. The CDR3 coding sequence is TGTGCCAGCAGCATTGGGGTCTCCTACGAGCAGTACGTC. Protein product: CASSIGVSYEQYV.

The chain combines TRBV12-3 or TRBV12-4 with TRBJ1-2; no definite D call. CDR3 length: 13 residues. V gave up 6 bases and J gave up 8 bases, with 16 bases separating them. CDR3 residues: CASSPNLGYGYTF. The DNA for the CDR3 is TGTGCCAGCAGCCCCAACCTAGGTTACGGCTACACCTTC.

Turning to this clone: This same CDR3 is encoded by further DNA sequences in the sample. The chain employs TRBV29-1 and TRBJ2-1; TRBD2 agrees at 10 bases. The CDR3 is made up of 15 amino acids. Unmatched junction bases numbered 8, after V lost 3 bases and J lost 6 bases. CDR1 and CDR2 from the germline V gene are SQVTM and ANQGSEA. The CDR3 here is CSVDGSGGGLNEQFF. The CDR3 DNA is TGCAGCGTTGACGGGAGCGGGGGGGGGCTCAATGAGCAGTTCTTC.

The V call is TRBV18, the J call TRBJ2-7; tentatively, D is TRBD1 (7 bases). CDR1 KGHSH and CDR2 LQKENI come from the germline V gene. The CDR3 is 14 residues long. Trimming left V 2 bases short and J 3 bases short, with 11 bases between. The CDR3 DNA follows: TGTGCCAGCTCACCATGGAGGGACAGCTACGAGCAGTACGTC. Protein sequence: CASSPWRDSYEQYV.

This rearrangement joins TRBV19 to TRBJ1-2, with D possibly TRBD1 on 5 matching bases. CDR1 is LNHDA, CDR2 SQIVND, per germline (reference sequence). The CDR3 has 16 amino acids. V lost 3 bases to trimming and J lost 1 base, with 15 bases between them. The CDR3: CASSMFAGKNNYGYTF. The CDR3 DNA reads TGTGCCAGTAGTATGTTCGCAGGGAAGAATAACTATGGCTACACCTTC.

The V and J genes are TRBV18 and TRBJ2-3; 11 positions agree with TRBD2. Germline loops: CDR1 KGHSH, CDR2 LQKENI. Germline trimming cut 5 bases from V and 5 bases from J; bases unmatched to any gene: 6. The CDR3 covers 15 residues. The DNA for the CDR3 is TGTGCCAGCTCAGGATCCGGACTAGCGGGAGATACGCAGTATTTT. Its translation is CASSGSGLAGDTQYF.

J is TRBJ1-2 and V is TRBV28; D not resolved. V was trimmed by 2 bases and J by 4 bases, leaving 11 bases between them. CDR3 length: 14 residues. From germline, CDR1 is MDHEN and CDR2 SYDVKM. CDR3 nucleotides: TGTGCCAGCAGTTTAGTTAGGGAGATCTATGGCTACACCTTC. Its translation is CASSLVREIYGYTF.

For this clone: Within the sample, other DNA sequences also encode this same CDR3. This sequence joins TRBV7-9 and TRBJ2-3, with D uncertain. The CDR3 is made up of 12 amino acids. V was clipped by 5 bases and J by 0 bases, with 3 bases between them. Germline V gene data show CDR1 as SEHNR and CDR2 as FQNEAQ (reference sequence). The CDR3 region has the DNA TGTGCCAGCAGCCCAAGCACAGATACGCAGTATTTT. This encodes CASSPSTDTQYF.

V gene TRBV5-1 combines with J gene TRBJ1-4; 7 bases align to TRBD1. This CDR3 comprises 15 residues. With 1 base clipped from V and 3 bases from J, the junction kept 3 bases outside the gene matches. Germline assignment: CDR1 SGHRS and CDR2 YFSETQ. DNA for the CDR3: TGCGCCAGCAGCTTGCTTGGGACAGCTAATGAAAAACTGTTTTTT. Translation gives CASSLLGTANEKLFF.

This clone was detected only once. This sequence joins TRBV7-8 and TRBJ2-7; 14 nucleotides line up with TRBD2. The germline V gene encodes CDR1 SGHVS and CDR2 FQNEAQ. CDR3 size: 15 residues. The ends lost 4 bases at V and 1 base at J; junction bases unmatched: 0. CDR3 sequence (DNA): TGTGCCAGCAGCTGGACTAGCGGGGGGTCCTACGAGCAGTACGTC. It is translated as CASSWTSGGSYEQYV.

The V call is TRBV5-1, the J call TRBJ2-3; TRBD2 matches at 7 bases. The CDR3 is 15 amino acids. J was trimmed by 4 bases and V by 3 bases; bases with no gene match: 8. CDR1 is SGHRS, CDR2 YFSETQ, per germline. The CDR3 coding sequence is TGCGCCAGCAGCTCGACGACACGGGGGGCAGATACGCAGTATTTT. Its protein product is CASSSTTRGADTQYF.

This clone was seen once. The chain is built from TRBV10-1 and TRBJ1-4; D gene unclear. V shed 5 bases and J shed 0 bases, with 7 bases lying between them. Germline V gene data show CDR1 as WNHNN and CDR2 as SYGVQD (reference sequence). This CDR3 spans 14 amino acids. DNA of the CDR3: TGCGCCAGCAGTAAGGGTTCAACTAATGAAAAACTGTTTTTT. Translating it yields CASSKGSTNEKLFF.

This rearrangement joins TRBV28 to TRBJ2-2; a weak D match, TRBD2 (5 bases). The germline CDR1 and CDR2 sequences are MDHEN and SYDVKM. The CDR3 is 13 residues long. V shed 8 bases and J shed 4 bases, with 11 bases lying between them. The CDR3 loop reads CASRGDGTGELFF. The DNA for the CDR3 is TGTGCCAGCCGGGGAGACGGCACCGGGGAGCTGTTTTTT. Based on the CDR3 plus reference TRBV28 and TRBJ2-2, the full variable domain is DVKVTQSSRYLVKRTGEKVFLECVQDMDHENMFWYRQDPGLGLRLIYFSYDVKMKEKGDIPEGYSVSREKKERFSLILESASTNQTSMYLCASRGDGTGELFFGEGSRLTVL.

The chain uses TRBV18 and TRBJ1-6; no reliable D call. Germline V gene data show CDR1 as KGHSH and CDR2 as LQKENI. The CDR3 length is 13 residues. Trimming removed 2 bases from V and 10 bases from J, with 9 bases in between. Here the CDR3 DNA reads TGTGCCAGCTCACCAGCTCGAGGATCACCCCTCCACTTT. It specifies CASSPARGSPLHF.

The chain has TRBV5-6 and TRBJ1-3; the D gene is possibly TRBD1 (6 bases). The CDR3 runs 14 residues. Germline lookup yields CDR1 SGHDT and CDR2 YYEEEE. The germline V and J ends were trimmed by 3 bases and 9 bases, with 16 bases remaining between them. The CDR3 region has the DNA TGTGCCAGCAGCTCGGCCACAGGGTTCGGCACCATATATTTT. Translated: CASSSATGFGTIYF.

The J gene is TRBJ1-2, the V gene TRBV6-5; 7 positions agree with TRBD1. The CDR3 contains 16 residues. The V and J ends lost 6 bases and 1 base, in that order; junction bases with no gene match: 11. Germline-derived CDR1 and CDR2 are MNHEY and SVGAGI. CDR3 in amino acids: CASRYTGARGNYGYTF. Written as DNA, the CDR3 is TGTGCCAGCAGATACACAGGGGCGAGGGGTAACTATGGCTACACCTTC.

This clone came up a few times. This chain connects TRBV3-1 (or the pseudogene TRBV3-2) to TRBJ2-3, with 11 bases identical to TRBD2. The CDR3 is 12 residues long. Germline-derived CDR1 and CDR2 are LGHDT and YNNKEL (reference sequence). Trimming cost V 6 bases and J 10 bases; bases outside gene matches: 3. CDR3 residues: CASSLAGGAQYF. The CDR3, as DNA: TGTGCCAGCAGTTTAGCGGGGGGGGCGCAGTATTTT.

This CDR3 reads CASSLQGQNNQPQHF. The CDR3 nucleotides read TGTGCCAGCAGTCTACAGGGACAGAACAATCAGCCCCAGCATTTT. V usage is TRBV2 and J usage is TRBJ1-5; 7 bases map to TRBD1. With 5 bases clipped from V and 3 bases from J, the junction kept 7 bases outside the gene matches. CDR1 SNHLY and CDR2 FYNNEI come from the germline V gene. This CDR3 region has 15 residues.

The rearrangement uses TRBV28 and TRBJ2-3, with TRBD2 matching 7 bases. The J segment lost 2 bases and the V segment lost 7 bases, leaving 9 bases of the junction unmatched. The CDR3 runs 15 residues. Germline V lookup: CDR1 MDHEN, CDR2 SYDVKM. The CDR3 sequence: CASITPGGVTDTQYF. The CDR3 bases are TGTGCCAGCATAACCCCGGGGGGAGTCACAGATACGCAGTATTTT. The full variable domain, rest sourced from reference TRBV28 and TRBJ2-3, is DVKVTQSSRYLVKRTGEKVFLECVQDMDHENMFWYRQDPGLGLRLIYFSYDVKMKEKGDIPEGYSVSREKKERFSLILESASTNQTSMYLCASITPGGVTDTQYFGPGTRLTVL.

The chain has TRBV5-6 and TRBJ1-2; no clear D gene. CDR1 is SGHDT and CDR2 is YYEEEE in the germline V gene. This CDR3 is built from 13 residues. V shed 1 base and J shed 9 bases, with 13 bases lying between them. CDR3 sequence reads: CASSLSPVRRYTF. Written as DNA, the CDR3 is TGTGCCAGCAGCTTGTCCCCAGTTAGGCGCTACACCTTC.

The chain recombines TRBV7-2 with TRBJ2-3; 9 nucleotides line up with TRBD2. J lost 6 bases, V lost 8 bases, and 15 bases had no gene match. CDR1 and CDR2 (germline): SGHTA, FQGNSA. This CDR3 comprises 16 residues. This CDR3 reads CASSPPGLAKEDTQYF. The CDR3 DNA reads TGTGCCAGCTCCCCCCCGGGACTAGCCAAGGAGGATACGCAGTATTTT.

The V gene is TRBV3-1 (or the pseudogene TRBV3-2), the J gene TRBJ2-1, with D maybe TRBD2 (5 bases). V shed 4 bases and J shed 4 bases, with 8 bases lying between them. The CDR3 sequence is 13 residues long. Looked up from germline, CDR1 is LGHDT and CDR2 is YNNKEL (reference sequence). CDR3: CASSPRGYNEQFF. DNA for the CDR3: TGTGCCAGCAGCCCACGGGGATACAATGAGCAGTTCTTC.

This clone was seen just once. This chain joins TRBV7-2 and TRBJ1-1, with 8 bases matching TRBD1. The germline V gene has CDR1 SGHTA and CDR2 FQGNSA. Losses at the gene ends were 5 bases for V and 5 bases for J; bases not matched to a gene: 4. This CDR3 is built from 13 residues. In nucleotides, the CDR3 is TGTGCCAGCAGCCCCAGGGGGCAGACTGAAGCTTTCTTT. Translating gives CASSPRGQTEAFF.

The chain couples TRBV19 to TRBJ2-1; weak D call: TRBD2 (5 bases). This CDR3 contains 15 residues. V was shortened by 6 bases and J by 8 bases, with 20 bases between the two germline ends. Germline V lookup: CDR1 LNHDA, CDR2 SQIVND (reference sequence). CDR3 sequence: CASRKTERFSDEQFF. The CDR3 nucleotides read TGTGCCAGTAGGAAGACGGAGCGATTTAGCGATGAGCAGTTCTTC.

The CDR3 is CASYRGTYGYTF. The CDR3 DNA reads as TGTGCCAGTTACAGGGGGACCTATGGCTACACCTTC. This chain links TRBV6-5 with TRBJ1-2, with 8 bases fitting TRBD1. This CDR3 has 12 amino acids. Germline V lookup: CDR1 MNHEY, CDR2 SVGAGI. J was trimmed by 4 bases and V by 9 bases; bases with no gene match: 4.

The V gene is TRBV7-2, the J gene TRBJ2-2; D may be TRBD1 or TRBD2 (5 bases each). This CDR3 has 15 residues. Germline V gene data show CDR1 as SGHTA and CDR2 as FQGNSA. Trimming pared 2 bases from V and 4 bases from J, leaving 11 bases between. For the CDR3, the DNA is TGTGCCAGCAGCTTATACCCAGGGAGCACCGGGGAGCTGTTTTTT. Translated, it gives CASSLYPGSTGELFF. The full variable domain, with the rest looked up from reference TRBV7-2 and TRBJ2-2, is GAGVSQSPSNKVTEKGKDVELRCDPISGHTALYWYRQSLGQGLEFLIYFQGNSAPDKSGLPSDRFSAERTGGSVSTLTIQRTQQEDSAVYLCASSLYPGSTGELFFGEGSRLTVL.

This clone has just one count. The gene calls are TRBV5-8 and TRBJ1-4; 7 bases align to TRBD1. This CDR3 has 15 residues. J lost 8 bases, V lost 1 base, and 8 bases had no gene match. CDR1 is SGHTS and CDR2 is YDEGEE in the germline V gene. The CDR3 region has the DNA TGTGCCAGCAGCTTGCAAGGGGGCTTAGGGGAAAAACTGTTTTTT. Residues: CASSLQGGLGEKLFF.

The table lists this clone with a count of one. V is TRBV19 and J is TRBJ1-3; D perhaps matches TRBD1 (6 bases). Germline loops: CDR1 LNHDA, CDR2 SQIVND (reference sequence). Trimming stripped 5 bases from V and 1 base from J, with 21 bases between. The CDR3 is made up of 18 amino acids. CDR3 sequence: CASSLDGQRSQSGNTIYF. Written as DNA, the CDR3 is TGTGCCAGTAGTCTCGACGGACAGCGATCACAATCTGGAAACACCATATATTTT. The full variable domain, in which reference TRBV19 and TRBJ1-3 provide the parts outside the CDR3, is DGGITQSPKYLFRKEGQNVTLSCEQNLNHDAMYWYRQDPGQGLRLIYYSQIVNDFQKGDIAEGYSVSREKKESFPLTVTSAQKNPTAFYLCASSLDGQRSQSGNTIYFGEGSWLTVV.

This clone has just one count. Additional DNA sequences in this sample encode the identical CDR3. CDR3 loop: CATSRDRAGNTIYF. The CDR3 DNA reads TGTGCCACCAGCAGAGATCGAGCCGGAAACACCATATATTTT. The gene calls are TRBV15 and TRBJ1-3; D is uncertain. CDR1 and CDR2 (germline): LNHNV, YYDKDF (reference sequence). Trimming pared 0 bases from V and 4 bases from J, leaving 7 bases between. The CDR3 extends over 14 amino acids.

The chain recombines TRBV3-1 (or the pseudogene TRBV3-2) with TRBJ2-3; 7 bases map to TRBD1. The trim removed 3 bases at V and 4 bases at J, leaving 1 base unmatched. Per the germline V gene, CDR1 is LGHDT and CDR2 is YNNKEL (reference sequence). The CDR3 is made up of 13 amino acids. CDR3 coding DNA: TGTGCCAGCAGCCAGACAGGGTCAGATACGCAGTATTTT. The encoded protein is CASSQTGSDTQYF.